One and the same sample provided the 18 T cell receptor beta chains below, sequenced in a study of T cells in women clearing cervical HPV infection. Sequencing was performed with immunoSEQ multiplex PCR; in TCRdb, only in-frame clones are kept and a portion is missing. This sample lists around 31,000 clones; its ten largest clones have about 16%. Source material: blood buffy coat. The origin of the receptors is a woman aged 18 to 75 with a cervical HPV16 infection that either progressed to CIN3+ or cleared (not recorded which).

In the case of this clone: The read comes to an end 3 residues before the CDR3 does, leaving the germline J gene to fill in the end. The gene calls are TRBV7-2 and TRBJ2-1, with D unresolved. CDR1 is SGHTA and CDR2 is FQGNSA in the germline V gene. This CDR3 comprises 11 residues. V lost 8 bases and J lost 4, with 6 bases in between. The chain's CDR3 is CASAVYNEQFF. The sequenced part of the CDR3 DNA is TGTGCCAGCGCGGTATACAATGAG.

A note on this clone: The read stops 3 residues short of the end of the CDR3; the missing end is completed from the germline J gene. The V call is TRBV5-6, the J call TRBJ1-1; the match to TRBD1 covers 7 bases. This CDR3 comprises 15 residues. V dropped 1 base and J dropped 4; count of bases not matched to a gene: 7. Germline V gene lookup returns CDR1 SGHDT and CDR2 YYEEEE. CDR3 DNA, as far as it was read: TGTGCCAGCAGCTTGTTGCCTCAGGGGGTCACTGAA. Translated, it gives CASSLLPQGVTE. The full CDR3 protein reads CASSLLPQGVTEAFF.

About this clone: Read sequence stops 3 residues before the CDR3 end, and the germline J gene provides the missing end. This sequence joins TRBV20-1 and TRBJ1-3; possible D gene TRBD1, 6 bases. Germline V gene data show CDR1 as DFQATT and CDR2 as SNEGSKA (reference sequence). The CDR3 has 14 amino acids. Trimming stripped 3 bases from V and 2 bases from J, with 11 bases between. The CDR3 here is CSASEGGAGNTIYF. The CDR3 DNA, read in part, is TGCAGTGCTAGTGAAGGGGGAGCTGGAAACACC.

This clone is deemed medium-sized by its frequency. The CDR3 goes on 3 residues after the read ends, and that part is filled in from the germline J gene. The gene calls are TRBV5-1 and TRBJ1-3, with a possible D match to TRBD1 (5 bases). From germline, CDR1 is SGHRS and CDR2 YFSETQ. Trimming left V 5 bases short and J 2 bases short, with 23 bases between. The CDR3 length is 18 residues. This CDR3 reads CASRQEGEREYTGNTIYF. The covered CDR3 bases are TGCGCCAGCAGACAGGAGGGTGAAAGGGAGTATACTGGAAACACC.

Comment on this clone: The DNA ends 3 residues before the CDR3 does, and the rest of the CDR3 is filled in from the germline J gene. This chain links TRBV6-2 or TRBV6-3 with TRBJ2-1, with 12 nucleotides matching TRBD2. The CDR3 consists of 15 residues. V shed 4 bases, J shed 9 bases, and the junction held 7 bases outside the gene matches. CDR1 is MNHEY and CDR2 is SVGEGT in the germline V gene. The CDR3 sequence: CASSFLAGGRSEQFF. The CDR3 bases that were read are TGTGCCAGCAGTTTCCTAGCGGGGGGGCGCAGTGAG.

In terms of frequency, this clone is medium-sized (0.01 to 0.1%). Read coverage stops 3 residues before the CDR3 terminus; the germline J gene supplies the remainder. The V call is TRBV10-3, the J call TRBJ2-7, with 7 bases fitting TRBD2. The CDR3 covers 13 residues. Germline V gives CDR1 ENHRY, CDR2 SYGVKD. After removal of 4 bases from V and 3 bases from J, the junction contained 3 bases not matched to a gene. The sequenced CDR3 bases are TGTGCCATCAGTGGGGCTAGCGGCTACGAG. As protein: CAISGASGYE. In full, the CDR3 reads CAISGASGYEQYF.

This chain's CDR3 is CASMLGLTYEQYF. The CDR3 bases that were read are TGTGCCAGCATGTTGGGGCTAACCTACGAG. V and J are TRBV28 and TRBJ2-7; D is possibly TRBD1 (5 bases). The read comes to an end 3 residues before the CDR3 does, leaving the germline J gene to fill in the end. V was cut by 7 bases and J by 2 bases, with 12 bases left in between. The CDR3 covers 13 residues. Germline CDR1 MDHEN, CDR2 SYDVKM.

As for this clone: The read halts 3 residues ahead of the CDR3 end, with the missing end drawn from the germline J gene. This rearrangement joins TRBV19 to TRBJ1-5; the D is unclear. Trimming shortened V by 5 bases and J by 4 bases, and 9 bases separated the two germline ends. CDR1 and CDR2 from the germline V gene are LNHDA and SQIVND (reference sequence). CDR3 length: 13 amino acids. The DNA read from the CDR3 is TGTGCCAGTAGTCCTTCTCTGAATCAGCCC. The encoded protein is CASSPSLNQP. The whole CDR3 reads CASSPSLNQPQHF.

The CDR3 loop reads CASSPDTGWETQYF. The covered CDR3 bases are TGTGCCAGCAGCCCGGATACCGGGTGGGAGACC. This chain uses TRBV7-2 with TRBJ2-5, with D uncertain. With the read ending 3 residues before the CDR3 end, the germline J gene is used to fill in that end. CDR1 and CDR2 from the germline V gene are SGHTA and FQGNSA. The CDR3 consists of 14 residues. V was shortened by 5 bases and J by 5 bases, with 15 bases between the two germline ends. The full variable domain, with the rest looked up from reference TRBV7-2 and TRBJ2-5, is GAGVSQSPSNKVTEKGKDVELRCDPISGHTALYWYRQSLGQGLEFLIYFQGNSAPDKSGLPSDRFSAERTGGSVSTLTIQRTQQEDSAVYLCASSPDTGWETQYFGPGTRLLVL.

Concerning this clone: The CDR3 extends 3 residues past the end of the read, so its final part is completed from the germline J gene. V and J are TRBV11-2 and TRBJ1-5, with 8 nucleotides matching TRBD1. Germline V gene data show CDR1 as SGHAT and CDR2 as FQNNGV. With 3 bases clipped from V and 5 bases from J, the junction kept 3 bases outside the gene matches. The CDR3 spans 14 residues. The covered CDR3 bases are TGTGCCAGCAGCTTCTCAGGGGGCCATCAGCCC. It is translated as CASSFSGGHQP. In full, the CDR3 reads CASSFSGGHQPQHF.

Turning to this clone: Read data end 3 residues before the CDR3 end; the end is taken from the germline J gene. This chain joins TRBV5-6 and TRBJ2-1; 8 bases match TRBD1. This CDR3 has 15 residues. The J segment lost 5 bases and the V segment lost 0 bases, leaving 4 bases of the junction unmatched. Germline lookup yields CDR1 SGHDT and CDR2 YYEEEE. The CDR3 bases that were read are TGTGCCAGCAGCTTGGGGCAGGGGGCCCACAATGAG. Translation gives CASSLGQGAHNE. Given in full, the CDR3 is CASSLGQGAHNEQFF.

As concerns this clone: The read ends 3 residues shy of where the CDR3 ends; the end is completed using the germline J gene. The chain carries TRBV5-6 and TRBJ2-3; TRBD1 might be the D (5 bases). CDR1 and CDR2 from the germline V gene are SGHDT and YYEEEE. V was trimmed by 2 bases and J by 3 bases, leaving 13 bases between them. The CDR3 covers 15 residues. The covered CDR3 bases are TGTGCCAGCAGCTTTTGGGGTTGGACAACAGATACG. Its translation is CASSFWGWTTDT. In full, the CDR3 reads CASSFWGWTTDTQYF.

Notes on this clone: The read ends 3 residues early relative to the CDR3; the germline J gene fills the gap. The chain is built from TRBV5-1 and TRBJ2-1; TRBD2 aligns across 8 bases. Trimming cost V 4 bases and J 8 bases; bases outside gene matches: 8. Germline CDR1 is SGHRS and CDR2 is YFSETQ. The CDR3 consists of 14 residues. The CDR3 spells CASSTSGREDEQFF. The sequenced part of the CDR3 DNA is TGCGCCAGCAGCACAAGCGGGAGAGAGGATGAG.

CDR3 DNA (partial): TGTGCCAGCAGCTTAGGCGGGACAGTCAATCAGCCC. Its protein is CASSLGGTVNQP. The entire CDR3 protein reads CASSLGGTVNQPQHF. This chain links TRBV7-9 with TRBJ1-5; 7 bases are shared with TRBD1. The sequence runs out 3 residues before the end of the CDR3; the remainder is reconstructed from the germline J gene. Germline CDR1 SEHNR, CDR2 FQNEAQ (reference sequence). Germline trimming cut 1 base from V and 3 bases from J; bases unmatched to any gene: 3. The CDR3 is made up of 15 amino acids.

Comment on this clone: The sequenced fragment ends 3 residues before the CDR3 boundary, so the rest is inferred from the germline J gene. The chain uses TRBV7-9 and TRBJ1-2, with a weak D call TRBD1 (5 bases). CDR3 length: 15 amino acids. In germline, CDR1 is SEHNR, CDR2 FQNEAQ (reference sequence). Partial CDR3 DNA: TGTGCCAGCAGCTACCCGGGACTAACCCTATATACC. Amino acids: CASSYPGLTLYT. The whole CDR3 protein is CASSYPGLTLYTYTF. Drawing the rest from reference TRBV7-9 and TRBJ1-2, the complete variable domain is DTGVSQNPRHKITKRGQNVTFRCDPISEHNRLYWYRQTLGQGPEFLTYFQNEAQLEKSRLLSDRFSAERPKGSFSTLEIQRTEQGDSAMYLCASSYPGLTLYTYTFGSGTRLTVV.

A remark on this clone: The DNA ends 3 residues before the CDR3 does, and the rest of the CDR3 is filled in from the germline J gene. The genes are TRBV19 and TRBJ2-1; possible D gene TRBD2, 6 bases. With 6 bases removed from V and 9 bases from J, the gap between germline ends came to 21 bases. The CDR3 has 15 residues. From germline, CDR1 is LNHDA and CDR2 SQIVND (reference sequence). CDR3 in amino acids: CASSSQLVLATEQFF. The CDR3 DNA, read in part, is TGTGCCAGTAGCTCTCAACTGGTCCTAGCGACTGAG.

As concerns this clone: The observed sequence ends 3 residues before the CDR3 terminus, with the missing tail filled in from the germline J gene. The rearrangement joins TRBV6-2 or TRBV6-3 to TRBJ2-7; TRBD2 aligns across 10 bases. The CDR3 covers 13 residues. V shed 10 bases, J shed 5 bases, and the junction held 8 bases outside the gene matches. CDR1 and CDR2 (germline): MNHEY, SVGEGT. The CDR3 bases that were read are TGTGCCACAAAAGCGGGGGGGCGGAACGAG. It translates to CATKAGGRNE. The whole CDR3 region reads CATKAGGRNEQYF.

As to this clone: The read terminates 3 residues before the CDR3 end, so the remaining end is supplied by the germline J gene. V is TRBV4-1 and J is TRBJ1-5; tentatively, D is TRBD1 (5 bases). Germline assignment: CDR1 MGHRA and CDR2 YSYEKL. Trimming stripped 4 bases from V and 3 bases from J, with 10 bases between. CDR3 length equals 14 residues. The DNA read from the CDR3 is TGCGCCAGCAGCCCGCAGGGAAACAATCAGCCC. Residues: CASSPQGNNQP. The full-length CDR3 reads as CASSPQGNNQPQHF.